Listed below are T cell receptor beta chains from one sample, sequenced in a study of OX40 agonist ivuxolimab in advanced cancers. Using immunoSEQ multiplex PCR, the repertoire was profiled, and TCRdb retains in-frame clones only, with some absent. The data contain approximately 84,000 clones, approximately 90% of them singletons. Specimen: CD4+ or CD8+ T cells sorted from blood, collected in a trial of the OX40 agonist ivuxolimab. Every receptor here comes from an adult with an advanced solid tumor such as melanoma, head and neck, liver or kidney cancer. Both conserved end residues are part of each CDR3. The D gene is left open where the match is weak. Only some rows state a clone size, as once, few, many or a class for expanded clones.

cdr3_length d_call j_call v_call clone_size cdr3_nt cdr3_aa
12 NA TRBJ1-1 TRBV10-3 NA TGTGCCATCAGTGAGAGAGGGCCTGAAGCTTTCTTT CAISERGPEAFF
15 NA TRBJ2-7 TRBV29-1 NA TGCAGCGTTGAAGGGGACAGCGGAGGGAGCTACGAGCAGTACTTC CSVEGDSGGSYEQYF
15 NA TRBJ2-3 TRBV27 NA TGTGCCAGCAGTTTATCTCACAGGAGCACAGATACGCAGTATTTT CASSLSHRSTDTQYF
15 NA TRBJ2-4 TRBV6-1 NA TGTGCCAGCAGTGAAGCTTTAGGGGCCAAAAACATTCAGTACTTC CASSEALGAKNIQYF
15 NA TRBJ2-3 TRBV7-8 NA TGTGCCAGCTCCATCCGGGAGATTTACACAGATACGCAGTATTTT CASSIREIYTDTQYF
11 NA TRBJ2-7 TRBV20-1 NA TGCAGTGCTAACAGGGTCCACGAGCAGTACTTC CSANRVHEQYF
17 NA TRBJ2-2 TRBV4-3 few TGCGCCAGCAGCCAACGGTGGTCTCAACTGAACACCGGGGAGCTGTTTTTT CASSQRWSQLNTGELFF
15 NA TRBJ1-1 TRBV6-1 NA TGTGCCAGCAGTGATTTGAGCATAGGGAACACTGAAGCTTTCTTT CASSDLSIGNTEAFF
14 TRBD1 TRBJ1-2 TRBV19 NA TGTGCCAGTAGTCTCGGACAGGGGGGCTATGGCTACACCTTC CASSLGQGGYGYTF
16 TRBD1 TRBJ2-1 TRBV6-5 NA TGTGCCAGCAGTTACTCGGGACAGGGCGCCTACAATGAGCAGTTCTTC CASSYSGQGAYNEQFF
16 TRBD1 TRBJ1-1 TRBV6-4 NA TGTGCCAGCAGCGGACCCTTCAGGGACAGGGTCACTGAAGCTTTCTTT CASSGPFRDRVTEAFF
18 TRBD2 TRBJ2-1 TRBV25-1 few TGTGCCAGCAGTGAAATCCCCGTAGCGGGGGGCTCCTACAATGAGCAGTTCTTC CASSEIPVAGGSYNEQFF
14 NA TRBJ2-7 TRBV10-1 NA TGCGCCAGCTCCTCGCGACAGGCCCCCTACGAGCAGTACTTC CASSSRQAPYEQYF
15 TRBD2 TRBJ2-1 TRBV7-3 NA TGTGCCAGCAGCAGAACTAGCGGGGTATTCGATGAGCAGTTCTTC CASSRTSGVFDEQFF
13 NA TRBJ1-1 TRBV29-1 few TGCAGCGTTGAAACCCACCGAGGGACTGAAGCTTTCTTT CSVETHRGTEAFF
15 NA TRBJ1-5 TRBV6-5 NA TGTGCCAGCAGACGTACAGGTTATAGCAATCAGCCCCAGCATTTT CASRRTGYSNQPQHF
13 TRBD1 TRBJ1-2 TRBV6-5 NA TGTGCCAGCAGATTTACAGGGGGGATTGGCTACACCTTC CASRFTGGIGYTF
13 TRBD1 TRBJ2-7 TRBV7-8 NA TGTGCCAGCAGCGAGGGGACAGACTACGAGCAGTACTTC CASSEGTDYEQYF
12 NA TRBJ1-1 TRBV5-1 few TGCGCCAGCAGCGATCGTGACGGTGAAGCTTTCTTT CASSDRDGEAFF
15 TRBD1 TRBJ2-7 TRBV2 NA TGTGCCAGCAGGAAAGGGACAGGGGGAACCTACGAGCAGTACTTC CASRKGTGGTYEQYF
13 NA TRBJ1-5 TRBV11-2 few TGTGCCAGCAGCTTAGACGGAAATCAGCCCCAGCATTTT CASSLDGNQPQHF
14 TRBD1 TRBJ2-7 TRBV12-5 NA TGTGCTAGTGGTTTGACAGGGGAATTATCCGAGCAGTACTTC CASGLTGELSEQYF
15 TRBD1 TRBJ2-7 TRBV6-6 NA TGTGCCAGCAGTCCACGTAGTGGGACAGGGGTGGAGCAGTACTTC CASSPRSGTGVEQYF